This is a list of T cell receptor beta chains from one sample in a study of graft-versus-host responses after intestinal transplantation. These receptors have no identified antigens. Some clones are missing from TCRdb's copy, which holds only in-frame ones; the method was immunoSEQ multiplex PCR. The table has approximately 130,000 clones, around nine tenths seen once; the top ten hold 0.16%. The sample here was unstimulated CD4+ T cells sorted from spleen or lymph node cells, taken before intestinal transplant. The receptors shown here come from a human donor who received an intestinal transplant. Both conserved end residues are part of each CDR3. The order of the fields is J gene, D gene, V gene, clone size, CDR3 protein, CDR3 DNA. D genes are given only for firm matches. Clone size is given for some rows only: seen once, a few or many times, or a class if the clone is expanded.

TRBJ2-1 TRBD2 TRBV2 NA CASSPGLASYNEQFF TGTGCCAGCAGCCCAGGACTAGCCTCCTACAATGAGCAGTTCTTC
TRBJ1-2 NA TRBV12-5 NA CASGLRGTPPASNYGYTF TGTGCTAGTGGTTTGCGGGGTACACCACCTGCCTCTAACTATGGCTACACCTTC
TRBJ1-1 NA TRBV6-1 NA CASSESTVGTEAFF TGTGCCAGCAGCGAGAGCACGGTAGGCACTGAAGCTTTCTTT
TRBJ1-2 TRBD1 TRBV19 NA CATARGQGGGYTF TGTGCCACCGCGAGGGGACAGGGAGGTGGCTACACCTTC
TRBJ1-1 NA TRBV29-1 NA CSVEGWKEAFF TGCAGCGTTGAAGGGTGGAAAGAAGCTTTCTTT
TRBJ1-1 NA TRBV29-1 once CSVQQGITEAFF TGCAGCGTCCAACAGGGCATCACTGAAGCTTTCTTT
TRBJ1-3 NA TRBV7-7 NA CASSVGAGNTIYF TGTGCCAGCAGTGTCGGGGCCGGAAACACCATATATTTT
TRBJ2-5 TRBD1 TRBV7-3 NA CASSLNSGGQETQYF TGTGCCAGCAGCTTAAATTCAGGGGGACAAGAGACCCAGTACTTC
TRBJ1-2 NA TRBV27 NA CASSLSSNLRDPHGYTF TGTGCCAGCAGTTTATCTTCGAACCTAAGGGACCCTCATGGCTACACCTTC
TRBJ2-2 NA TRBV2 NA CASSQDGLNTGELFF TGTGCCAGCAGTCAAGACGGGTTAAACACCGGGGAGCTGTTTTTT
TRBJ1-2 NA TRBV6-1 NA CAAGEGLGGYTF TGTGCCGCGGGGGAAGGGCTCGGCGGCTACACCTTC
TRBJ2-5 TRBD1 TRBV18 NA CASSPGSGTVGTQYF TGTGCCAGCTCACCGGGCTCCGGGACAGTCGGGACCCAGTACTTC
TRBJ2-7 NA TRBV10-3 NA CAISEYSTPGGEQYF TGTGCCATCAGTGAGTATAGCACCCCAGGAGGCGAGCAGTACTTC
TRBJ1-2 NA TRBV18 NA CASSPPAVPGYTF TGTGCCAGCTCACCGCCGGCGGTTCCGGGCTACACCTTC
TRBJ2-5 NA TRBV11-2 NA CASSLMGGAETQYF TGTGCCAGCAGCTTAATGGGGGGCGCAGAGACCCAGTACTTC
TRBJ1-1 NA TRBV6-1 once CASSPQVNTEAFF TGTGCCAGCAGTCCTCAGGTAAACACTGAAGCTTTCTTT
TRBJ1-2 NA TRBV27 NA CASSFFPGEANYGYTF TGTGCCAGCAGTTTTTTTCCCGGGGAAGCTAACTATGGCTACACCTTC
TRBJ2-3 NA TRBV15 NA CATSRDQAGDTQYF TGTGCCACCAGCAGAGATCAAGCGGGAGATACGCAGTATTTT
TRBJ2-1 TRBD2 TRBV4-2 NA CASSPAGLAGGINEQFF TGTGCCAGCAGCCCTGCCGGACTAGCGGGGGGTATCAATGAGCAGTTCTTC
TRBJ2-4 NA TRBV29-1 NA CSVVGTIAKNIQYF TGCAGCGTTGTAGGGACGATAGCCAAAAACATTCAGTACTTC
TRBJ1-1 NA TRBV7-9 NA CASSLVRRTWRNTEAFF TGTGCCAGCAGCTTAGTAAGGCGAACTTGGCGGAACACTGAAGCTTTCTTT
TRBJ2-5 TRBD2 TRBV5-6 NA CASALGGTSGLAQYF TGTGCCAGCGCCCTAGGGGGGACTAGCGGTTTGGCCCAGTACTTC
TRBJ1-5 NA TRBV19 once CASSPTDSNQPQHF TGTGCCAGTAGCCCTACGGATAGCAATCAGCCCCAGCATTTT
TRBJ1-2 NA TRBV6-5 NA CASSYQDSNYGYTF TGTGCCAGCAGTTACCAGGACAGTAACTATGGCTACACCTTC
TRBJ1-2 NA TRBV20-1 NA CSASDRQIYTF TGCAGTGCTTCCGACAGGCAAATCTACACCTTC
TRBJ2-3 TRBD2 TRBV6-6 NA CASSLVNGGASDTQYF TGTGCCAGCAGCCTTGTTAACGGGGGGGCTTCCGATACGCAGTATTTT
TRBJ1-1 TRBD1 TRBV18 NA CASSQDRAGITEAFF TGTGCCAGCTCACAGGACAGGGCGGGGATCACTGAAGCTTTCTTT
TRBJ1-5 TRBD1 TRBV7-6 NA CASSRKTGGTQPQHF TGTGCCAGCAGCAGAAAGACAGGGGGTACTCAGCCCCAGCATTTT
TRBJ1-1 NA TRBV23-1 NA CASSQSQNTEAFF TGCGCCAGCAGTCAATCACAGAACACTGAAGCTTTCTTT
TRBJ1-2 NA TRBV11-2 NA CASSLAGVYGYTF TGTGCCAGCAGCTTGGCAGGGGTCTATGGCTACACCTTC
TRBJ1-4 NA TRBV14 NA CASRPTGMEEKLFF TGTGCCAGCAGACCAACAGGGATGGAAGAAAAACTGTTTTTT
TRBJ2-6 NA TRBV19 NA CASSTWTDLANVLTF TGTGCCAGTAGTACCTGGACAGACCTGGCCAACGTCCTGACTTTC
TRBJ1-3 NA TRBV7-9 few CASSLGTSQGNTIYF TGTGCCAGCAGCTTAGGGACAAGCCAAGGAAACACCATATATTTT
TRBJ1-3 NA TRBV4-1 NA CASSQEAVNSGNTIYF TGCGCCAGCAGCCAAGAAGCCGTGAACTCTGGAAACACCATATATTTT
TRBJ2-1 TRBD2 TRBV5-1 few CASSLWSGGAYNEQFF TGCGCCAGCAGTCTTTGGAGCGGGGGGGCCTACAATGAGCAGTTCTTC
TRBJ2-7 TRBD2 TRBV7-2 once CASSLKAGARYF TGTGCCAGCAGCTTAAAAGCGGGGGCCCGGTACTTC
TRBJ2-3 NA TRBV2 once CASKGQDTQYF TGTGCCAGCAAGGGTCAAGATACGCAGTATTTT
TRBJ2-5 NA TRBV11-3 NA CASSTRRRETQYF TGTGCCAGCAGCACACGTAGGCGGGAGACCCAGTACTTC